There are many counts of the clone carrying this T cell receptor beta chain. TCRdb re-called the PCR reads through MiXCR, storing one row per CDR3 protein. Of some 85,000 distinct CDR3 sequences listed, 45% to 55% are singletons. The data are from a study of CDR3 diversity in severe acne. The source material was blood. This receptor was taken from a male donor with severe acne vulgaris.

In DNA, the CDR3 is TGCGCCAGCAGCTTCTTAGGTACTGAAGCTTTCTTT. Translation: CASSFLGTEAFF. The chain carries TRBV5-1 and TRBJ1-1; no definite D call. The CDR3 is 12 amino acids. From germline, CDR1 is SGHRS and CDR2 YFSETQ. V was clipped by 2 bases and J by 5 bases, with 7 bases between them.